This entry concerns a single TCR beta chain. Its antigen remains unknown. V shed 3 bases and J shed 6 bases, with 15 bases lying between them. Germline CDR1 and CDR2: LNHDA and SQIVND (reference sequence). There are 15 residues in the CDR3. The data are from a study of CD8+CD57+ T cells in acquired aplastic anemia. Whole-study context: Isolated CD4+ and CD8+ cells, once sorted, yielded DNA averaging approximately 3 ug. In CD4+ cells, healthy donors produced an average of roughly 11 million reads. Study-wide points: Patients and controls had in common 25 to 30 CD8+ CDR3 sequences.

TCR beta VDJ combinations and CDR3 sequences were profiled from genomic DNA. TCRdb reprocessed the reads via MiXCR and lists one record per CDR3 protein. The table lists about 210,000 distinct CDR3 sequences, roughly 57% of them singletons, with 29% in the top ten. This clonotype originated in a human donor in good health. Sequenced material: sorted CD4+, CD8+, or CD8+CD57+ T cells (not recorded which) from PBMCs. V gene TRBV19 combines with J gene TRBJ2-1, with D perhaps TRBD1 (5 bases). In DNA form, the CDR3 reads TGTGCCAGTAGTATCAGGGCTTCAATGGGCAATGAGCAGTTCTTC. Translated, it gives CASSIRASMGNEQFF.